These T cell receptor beta chains were read from a single sample in a study of blood T cell repertoires in COVID-19. Sequencing was performed with immunoSEQ multiplex PCR; in TCRdb, only in-frame clones are kept and a portion is missing. The profile shows 200,000 to 300,000 clones, around 90% of them singletons. Sequencing used peripheral blood. These receptors all come from a man in his 60s who had recovered from COVID-19. The CDR3 runs from the conserved cysteine through the conserved F or W. Each record gives: D gene, V gene, J gene, clone size, CDR3 protein, CDR3 DNA. The D gene is left open where the match is weak. Clone size is given for some rows only: seen once, a few or many times, or a class if the clone is expanded.

-	TRBV3-1/TRBV3-2	TRBJ1-6	-	CASSQTMLNSPLHF	TGTGCCAGCAGCCAAACCATGCTAAATTCACCCCTCCACTTT
TRBD1	TRBV7-8	TRBJ1-3	-	CASSRTGVAGNTIYF	TGTGCCAGCAGCCGGACAGGGGTAGCCGGAAACACCATATATTTT
TRBD1	TRBV7-9	TRBJ1-2	-	CASSRTGGGYGYTF	TGTGCCAGCAGCCGTACAGGGGGAGGTTATGGCTACACCTTC
TRBD1	TRBV2	TRBJ1-6	many	CASGLGQQYNSPLHF	TGTGCCAGCGGACTGGGACAGCAATATAATTCACCCCTCCACTTT
TRBD1	TRBV2	TRBJ1-6	-	CASRTGEKSPLHF	TGTGCCAGCAGGACAGGGGAAAAATCACCCCTCCACTTT
TRBD1	TRBV7-9	TRBJ1-1	-	CASSPGGSEAFF	TGTGCCAGCAGTCCAGGGGGCTCTGAAGCTTTCTTT
-	TRBV5-1	TRBJ2-6	-	CASSSQGDSNVLTF	TGCGCCAGCAGCTCCCAAGGGGACTCCAACGTCCTGACTTTC
-	TRBV5-1	TRBJ1-3	once	CASSWSNSASSGNTIYF	TGCGCCAGCAGCTGGTCTAACTCAGCGAGCTCTGGAAACACCATATATTTT
TRBD1	TRBV23-1	TRBJ2-2	-	CASSQGTGGRGELFF	TGCGCCAGCAGTCAGGGGACAGGGGGCCGAGGGGAGCTGTTTTTT
-	TRBV5-6	TRBJ2-5	once	CASSFWGVGETQYF	TGTGCCAGCAGCTTCTGGGGCGTCGGAGAGACCCAGTACTTC
TRBD1	TRBV5-1	TRBJ2-2	-	CASSLRTGGAGELFF	TGCGCCAGCAGCTTGAGGACAGGGGGTGCCGGGGAGCTGTTTTTT
TRBD2	TRBV20-1	TRBJ2-1	-	CSASAPRGGDNEQFF	TGCAGTGCTAGTGCCCCTCGCGGGGGTGACAATGAGCAGTTCTTC
TRBD1	TRBV7-9	TRBJ1-1	-	CASSLVGTATEAFF	TGTGCCAGCAGCTTAGTCGGGACAGCTACTGAAGCTTTCTTT
TRBD2	TRBV29-1	TRBJ2-2	-	CSVENPGLAGGTNTGELFF	TGCAGCGTTGAAAATCCGGGACTAGCGGGGGGGACGAACACCGGGGAGCTGTTTTTT
-	TRBV24-1	TRBJ2-3	-	CATSDRRSRGWDTQYF	TGTGCCACCAGTGATCGCCGCAGTCGGGGGTGGGATACGCAGTATTTT
TRBD2	TRBV27	TRBJ2-3	-	CASSQLLAGGPGTDTQYF	TGTGCCAGCAGCCAACTCCTAGCGGGGGGGCCGGGCACAGATACGCAGTATTTT
TRBD2	TRBV5-4	TRBJ2-3	once	CASSPTSGVTDTQYF	TGTGCCAGCAGCCCGACTAGCGGGGTCACAGATACGCAGTATTTT
TRBD2	TRBV5-1	TRBJ2-1	-	CASSVGDYQYNEQFF	TGCGCCAGCAGCGTCGGGGACTACCAGTACAATGAGCAGTTCTTC
TRBD1	TRBV5-1	TRBJ1-6	-	CASKLDPGGNSPLHF	TGCGCCAGTAAGCTTGATCCAGGGGGGAATTCACCCCTCCACTTT
TRBD1	TRBV10-3	TRBJ2-5	once	CAISDRVETQYF	TGTGCCATCAGCGACAGGGTTGAGACCCAGTACTTC
-	TRBV11-2	TRBJ2-2	-	CASSAQVGGELFF	TGTGCCAGCAGCGCTCAGGTCGGCGGGGAGCTGTTTTTT
TRBD1	TRBV19	TRBJ1-1	-	CASQRRTGVFDTEAFF	TGTGCCAGTCAACGAAGGACAGGGGTTTTTGACACTGAAGCTTTCTTT
-	TRBV11-2	TRBJ1-2	-	CASSPSPGQFYGYTF	TGTGCCAGCAGCCCTAGTCCTGGACAGTTCTATGGCTACACCTTC
TRBD2	TRBV25-1	TRBJ2-5	-	CASSDTSGTVIQETQYF	TGTGCCAGCAGTGACACTAGCGGGACTGTCATACAAGAGACCCAGTACTTC
-	TRBV10-1	TRBJ1-2	-	CASSESGRSGYTF	TGCGCCAGCAGCGAATCCGGGAGGAGTGGCTACACCTTC
-	TRBV7-9	TRBJ2-4	once	CASSLSIAKNIQYF	TGTGCCAGCAGCCTCAGTATAGCCAAAAACATTCAGTACTTC
TRBD1	TRBV11-2	TRBJ2-7	-	CASSYWTGVSYEQYF	TGTGCCAGCAGCTACTGGACAGGGGTGAGTTACGAGCAGTACTTC
-	TRBV6-1	TRBJ2-7	-	CASSGVKRGHLTYEQYF	TGTGCCAGCAGTGGCGTTAAAAGAGGGCACTTGACCTACGAGCAGTACTTC
TRBD2	TRBV11-2	TRBJ2-3	once	CASSALLAGGTDTQYF	TGTGCCAGCAGCGCCTTACTAGCGGGGGGCACAGATACGCAGTATTTT
TRBD1	TRBV4-2	TRBJ1-1	-	CASSQIRTGGTEAFF	TGTGCCAGCAGCCAGATCAGGACAGGGGGCACTGAAGCTTTCTTT
TRBD1	TRBV6-6	TRBJ1-2	-	CASSYSTGESGYTF	TGTGCCAGCAGTTACTCCACAGGGGAATCCGGCTACACCTTC
-	TRBV19	TRBJ2-3	-	CASIAVNTDTQYF	TGTGCCAGTATTGCGGTGAATACAGATACGCAGTATTTT
-	TRBV6-4	TRBJ2-1	-	CASSDSAGAVNEQFF	TGTGCCAGCAGTGACTCGGCAGGGGCTGTCAATGAGCAGTTCTTC
TRBD2	TRBV5-4	TRBJ2-7	-	CASSLQLAGDYEQYF	TGTGCCAGCAGCTTGCAGTTAGCGGGGGATTACGAGCAGTACTTC
TRBD2	TRBV2	TRBJ2-5	-	CASSVRAGETQYF	TGTGCCAGCAGTGTACGAGCGGGGGAGACCCAGTACTTC
-	TRBV9	TRBJ1-1	-	CASNQVTGGTEAFF	TGTGCCAGCAATCAAGTGACCGGGGGCACTGAAGCTTTCTTT
TRBD1	TRBV6-5	TRBJ1-1	once	CATRRTGVGNTEAFF	TGTGCCACAAGACGGACAGGGGTAGGGAACACTGAAGCTTTCTTT
-	TRBV14	TRBJ1-6	-	CASSQASAALHF	TGTGCCAGCAGCCAAGCTAGCGCGGCGCTCCACTTT
-	TRBV3-1/TRBV3-2	TRBJ2-3	-	CASSRLGPGNTQYF	TGTGCCAGCAGCCGCCTGGGGCCAGGGAATACGCAGTATTTT
-	TRBV6-4	TRBJ1-2	-	CASRRDLSIGGYTF	TGTGCCAGCAGGCGGGACCTTTCTATCGGGGGCTACACCTTC
-	TRBV5-1	TRBJ2-2	once	CASSSLVTGKNTGELFF	TGCGCCAGCAGCAGCTTGGTAACAGGGAAGAACACCGGGGAGCTGTTTTTT
TRBD1	TRBV25-1	TRBJ1-1	-	CASSEFRAGGNTEAFF	TGTGCCAGCAGTGAATTTCGGGCAGGGGGAAACACTGAAGCTTTCTTT
TRBD1	TRBV3-1/TRBV3-2	TRBJ1-1	-	CASSQYPRGRVDTEAFF	TGTGCCAGCAGCCAATATCCAAGGGGGCGGGTGGACACTGAAGCTTTCTTT
-	TRBV5-1	TRBJ1-5	-	CASSSFTGLSNQPQHF	TGCGCCAGCAGCAGCTTTACAGGGTTAAGCAATCAGCCCCAGCATTTT
TRBD1	TRBV5-6	TRBJ2-3	-	CASSRTGLTPTDTQYF	TGTGCCAGCAGCCGGACAGGGCTAACCCCCACAGATACGCAGTATTTT
-	TRBV3-1/TRBV3-2	TRBJ2-1	-	CASSQALLVGGKNEQFF	TGTGCCAGCAGCCAAGCACTCTTGGTGGGGGGTAAAAATGAGCAGTTCTTC
-	TRBV3-1/TRBV3-2	TRBJ1-2	-	CASRGRRNKGYGYTF	TGTGCCAGCAGGGGGCGGAGAAACAAAGGGTATGGCTACACCTTC
TRBD1	TRBV30	TRBJ2-3	-	CAWSGPGQGAPDTQYF	TGTGCCTGGAGTGGACCGGGACAGGGGGCCCCAGATACGCAGTATTTT
-	TRBV7-9	TRBJ1-1	-	CASSSDLRDTEAFF	TGTGCCAGCAGCTCCGATCTGAGGGACACTGAAGCTTTCTTT
-	TRBV3-1/TRBV3-2	TRBJ1-2	few	CASSQEYVQDVGYTF	TGTGCCAGCAGCCAAGAATACGTGCAGGATGTTGGCTACACCTTC
-	TRBV20-1	TRBJ2-7	-	CSASRGSWRYEQYF	TGCAGTGCTAGTAGGGGTTCTTGGAGATACGAGCAGTACTTC
-	TRBV11-3	TRBJ2-3	-	CASSSRGGHTDTQYF	TGTGCCAGCAGCTCGAGGGGGGGGCACACAGATACGCAGTATTTT
-	TRBV18	TRBJ1-2	-	CASSSSGYGYTF	TGTGCCAGCTCATCCTCGGGTTATGGCTACACCTTC
-	TRBV18	TRBJ2-7	-	CASSANRGASEQYF	TGTGCCAGCTCAGCCAACCGGGGTGCCAGCGAGCAGTACTTC
TRBD1	TRBV11-2	TRBJ1-5	-	CASSLTGPSNQPQHF	TGTGCCAGCAGCTTGACAGGGCCAAGCAATCAGCCCCAGCATTTT
-	TRBV7-9	TRBJ1-1	once	CASSFDRNGAEAFF	TGTGCCAGCAGCTTCGACAGGAACGGGGCTGAAGCTTTCTTT